The 11 T cell receptor beta chains presented below share a single source sample, sequenced in a study of control samples from healthy donors and cancer patients. Libraries were prepared by immunoSEQ multiplex PCR; TCRdb keeps only in-frame clonotypes and omits some of them. There are 150,000 to 200,000 clones in the sample; around 90% occur only once, and 2% to 2.5% lies in the top ten. Sequenced input: blood. These receptors originate from a middle-aged woman in good health.

This clone was recorded once. This rearrangement joins TRBV11-2 to TRBJ2-5; TRBD2 matches 11 bases. Germline lookup yields CDR1 SGHAT and CDR2 FQNNGV. The CDR3 covers 16 residues. V trimming: 3 bases; J trimming: 1 base; junction bases outside the gene matches: 4. The CDR3 spells CASSFLAGGFQETQYF. CDR3 nucleotides: TGTGCCAGCAGCTTCTTAGCGGGGGGGTTCCAAGAGACCCAGTACTTC.

The chain links TRBV28 to TRBJ2-7; 9 bases fit TRBD2. The CDR3 consists of 16 residues. J was trimmed by 4 bases and V by 3 bases; bases with no gene match: 10. Germline-derived CDR1 and CDR2 are MDHEN and SYDVKM. The DNA for the CDR3 is TGTGCCAGCAGTTTTGGGGCAGCGGGGGGCACGTACGAGCAGTACTTC. Translation gives CASSFGAAGGTYEQYF.

J is TRBJ2-1 and V is TRBV27; 11 bases agree with TRBD1. The CDR3 covers 17 residues. With 5 bases clipped from V and 3 bases from J, the junction kept 9 bases outside the gene matches. CDR1 is MNHEY and CDR2 is SMNVEV in the germline V gene (reference sequence). In DNA form, the CDR3 reads TGTGCCAGCAGTCCCGGGACAGGGGGTAAGGGCTACAATGAGCAGTTCTTC. Protein: CASSPGTGGKGYNEQFF.

The genes are TRBV4-1 and TRBJ1-1, with D hard to call. Deletions cut 0 bases from V and 0 bases from J, with 8 bases between. Looked up from germline, CDR1 is MGHRA and CDR2 is YSYEKL. This CDR3 region has 15 residues. The CDR3: CASSQDPGMNTEAFF. CDR3 coding DNA: TGCGCCAGCAGCCAAGATCCCGGGATGAACACTGAAGCTTTCTTT.

This sequence joins TRBV4-1 and TRBJ1-2; D perhaps matches TRBD1 (6 bases). This CDR3 is 14 amino acids long. V gave up 1 base and J gave up 6 bases, with 12 bases separating them. CDR1 MGHRA and CDR2 YSYEKL come from the germline V gene. The CDR3 coding sequence is TGCGCCAGCAGCCAAGCACAGGGTTGGAATGGCTACACCTTC. Its translation is CASSQAQGWNGYTF.

This clone was counted only a few times. V gene TRBV7-2 combines with J gene TRBJ2-7; no firm D call. Trimming stripped 0 bases from V and 4 bases from J, with 7 bases between. The germline CDR1 and CDR2 sequences are SGHTA and FQGNSA. The CDR3 runs to 13 residues. The CDR3, as DNA: TGTGCCAGCAGCTTAGCTTGGGCATACGAGCAGTACTTC. It is translated as CASSLAWAYEQYF.

The chain employs TRBV7-6 and TRBJ2-3; 10 positions agree with TRBD2. V gave up 5 bases and J gave up 0 bases; unmatched junction bases: 11. CDR3 length equals 18 residues. In germline, CDR1 is SGHVS, CDR2 FNYEAQ. In DNA form, the CDR3 reads TGTGCCAGCAGCCTCCCCGCTAGCGGGGGAGCTAGCACAGATACGCAGTATTTT. This encodes CASSLPASGGASTDTQYF.

On this clone: Other nucleotide sequences in the sample specify the same CDR3. CDR3 loop: CASSQGQNYGYTF. CDR3 DNA sequence: TGTGCCAGCAGCCAGGGCCAGAACTATGGCTACACCTTC. V usage is TRBV3-1 (or the pseudogene TRBV3-2) and J usage is TRBJ1-2; D unclear. The CDR3 totals 13 residues. The germline CDR1 and CDR2 sequences are LGHDT and YNNKEL (reference sequence). V was cut by 3 bases and J by 2 bases, with 7 bases left in between.

The chain links TRBV10-3 to TRBJ1-3; D gene ambiguous. Germline V lookup: CDR1 ENHRY, CDR2 SYGVKD. The CDR3 is made up of 14 amino acids. Trimming pared 0 bases from V and 6 bases from J, leaving 9 bases between. This CDR3 reads CAISESNILNTIYF. Written as DNA, the CDR3 is TGTGCCATCAGTGAGTCGAACATTTTAAACACCATATATTTT.

V usage is TRBV5-1 and J usage is TRBJ1-1, with D tentatively TRBD1 (5 bases). CDR1 is SGHRS, CDR2 YFSETQ, per germline. There are 15 residues in the CDR3. Between the trimmed V and J ends, which lost 4 bases and 1 base, there was a span of 14 bases. In nucleotides, the CDR3 is TGCGCCAGCAGCGGCCCGACAGCGTCGAACACTGAAGCTTTCTTT. Protein sequence: CASSGPTASNTEAFF.

V and J are TRBV29-1 and TRBJ1-1; tentatively, D is TRBD1 (5 bases). V lost 7 bases to trimming and J lost 0 bases, with 12 bases between them. Germline V gene data show CDR1 as SQVTM and CDR2 as ANQGSEA. The CDR3 spans 13 residues. The CDR3 protein is CSAAGHLNTEAFF. CDR3 in DNA: TGCAGCGCTGCTGGACATCTGAACACTGAAGCTTTCTTT.